The entry below describes one T cell receptor beta chain. Its specificity is not known. The source of the sample is a study of cytotoxic CD8 clonotypes in ibrutinib-treated CLL. Study-level background: Of the patients, about a dozen were relapsed/refractory, about 16 treatment-naive and approximately 18 IGHV unmutated. Responses comprised around 24 partial and 2 complete; at median around 72 months, roughly 15 remained remitted and some twelve progressed. The authors obtained response samples at a median of around 12 months of treatment, range 6 to 36.

The method was immunoSEQ multiplex PCR; TCRdb's version includes in-frame clones alone and lacks a portion of them. The table lists 14,000 or so clones, 52% of them singletons. Overall study findings and caveats: Clonality was higher at ibrutinib response and returned toward baseline at progression.

The receptor was isolated from a human donor with chronic lymphocytic leukemia. Sequencing was performed on PBMCs, taken at a roughly 22-month disease-progression time point, from a patient treated with ibrutinib.

CDR3 amino acids: CASSEDRYGANVLTF. The CDR3 bases are TGTGCCAGCAGCGAGGACAGGTATGGGGCCAACGTCCTGACTTTC. V gene TRBV9 combines with J gene TRBJ2-6; 7 nucleotides align to TRBD1. After removal of 3 bases from V and 3 bases from J, the junction contained 3 bases not matched to a gene. The CDR3 totals 15 residues. CDR1 and CDR2 from the germline V gene are SGDLS and YYNGEE.